The next 5 T cell receptor beta chains were all read from a single sample in a study of cytomegalovirus exposure and HLA in healthy donors. Vbeta (60) and Jbeta (13) primers were used in the PCR. Only in-frame clones appear in the TCRdb table, and some are missing; sequencing was by immunoSEQ multiplex PCR. The sample contains about 110,000 clones, about 69% of which appear only once. The sequenced sample was PBMCs. The receptors were sampled from a middle-aged man in good health and CMV-seronegative.

This chain links TRBV15 with TRBJ1-2; D is possibly TRBD1 (5 bases). The CDR3 loop spans 14 amino acids. Trimming removed 0 bases from V and 1 base from J, with 6 bases in between. Germline values: CDR1 LNHNV, CDR2 YYDKDF (reference sequence). CDR3 in DNA: TGTGCCACCAGCAGAGACAGGGTTAACTATGGCTACACCTTC. Its protein product is CATSRDRVNYGYTF. Together with reference TRBV15 and TRBJ1-2, the CDR3 gives the full variable domain: DAMVIQNPRYQVTQFGKPVTLSCSQTLNHNVMYWYQQKSSQAPKLLFHYYDKDFNNEADTPDNFQSRRPNTSFCFLDIRSPGLGDTAMYLCATSRDRVNYGYTFGSGTRLTVV.

The CDR3 DNA reads TGTGCCAGCAGTTCATACCCGGACAGATCCTACGAGCAGTACTTC. Translated, it gives CASSSYPDRSYEQYF. The chain is built from TRBV6-6 and TRBJ2-7; possibly TRBD1 for D (6 bases). CDR1 is MNHNY and CDR2 is SVGAGI in the germline V gene (reference sequence). The CDR3 has 15 amino acids. The V end lost 4 bases, the J end lost 1 base, and 14 bases lay between the germline ends.

The gene calls are TRBV4-1 and TRBJ1-5; TRBD1 agrees at 9 bases. V was clipped by 1 base and J by 1 base; unmatched bases: 14. The CDR3 totals 20 residues. From germline, CDR1 is MGHRA and CDR2 YSYEKL. This chain's CDR3 is CASSQVPWGQGPPSNQPQHF. DNA of the CDR3: TGCGCCAGCAGCCAAGTACCTTGGGGACAGGGACCACCAAGCAATCAGCCCCAGCATTTT.

The rearrangement joins TRBV4-1 to TRBJ2-7, with 9 positions matching TRBD1. From germline, CDR1 is MGHRA and CDR2 YSYEKL. The CDR3 loop spans 14 amino acids. V dropped 1 base and J dropped 7; count of bases not matched to a gene: 5. The CDR3 reads CASSQVTGGREQYF. For the CDR3, the DNA is TGCGCCAGCAGCCAAGTGACAGGGGGAAGGGAGCAGTACTTC.

This chain uses TRBV7-2 with TRBJ2-4, with no clear D. Per the germline V gene, CDR1 is SGHTA and CDR2 is FQGNSA. The CDR3 consists of 15 residues. Trimming took off 1 base at V and 5 bases at J, with 12 bases between the two ends. The CDR3 DNA reads as TGTGCCAGCAGCTTAGGGCCTTATCGGGAAAACATTCAGTACTTC. The encoded protein is CASSLGPYRENIQYF. The full variable domain, in which reference TRBV7-2 and TRBJ2-4 provide the parts outside the CDR3, is GAGVSQSPSNKVTEKGKDVELRCDPISGHTALYWYRQSLGQGLEFLIYFQGNSAPDKSGLPSDRFSAERTGGSVSTLTIQRTQQEDSAVYLCASSLGPYRENIQYFGAGTRLSVL.